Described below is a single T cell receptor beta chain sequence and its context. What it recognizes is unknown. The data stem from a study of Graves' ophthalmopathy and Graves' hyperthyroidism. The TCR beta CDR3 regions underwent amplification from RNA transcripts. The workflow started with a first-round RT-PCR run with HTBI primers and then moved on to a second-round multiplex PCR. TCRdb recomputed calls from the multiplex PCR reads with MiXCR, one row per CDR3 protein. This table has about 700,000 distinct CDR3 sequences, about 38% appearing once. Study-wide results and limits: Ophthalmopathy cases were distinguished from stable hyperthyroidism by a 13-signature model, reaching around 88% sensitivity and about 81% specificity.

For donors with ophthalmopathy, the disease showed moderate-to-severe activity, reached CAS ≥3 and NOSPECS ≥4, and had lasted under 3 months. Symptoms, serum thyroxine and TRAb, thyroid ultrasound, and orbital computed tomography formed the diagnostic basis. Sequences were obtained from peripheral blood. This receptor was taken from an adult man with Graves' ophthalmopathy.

The CDR3, as DNA: TGTGCCAGCAGTTCCCACTCATACATGACTGAGTATGGCTACACCTTC. Translation gives CASSSHSYMTEYGYTF. The V gene is TRBV6-5, the J gene TRBJ1-2; D gene unclear. Trimming stripped 4 bases from V and 5 bases from J, with 20 bases between. Germline-derived CDR1 and CDR2 are MNHEY and SVGAGI. The CDR3 covers 16 residues.